The clone carrying this T cell receptor beta chain was observed many times. What it binds is not known. The sample originates from a study of T cell repertoires in cytomegalovirus infection. TCRdb re-called the reads with MiXCR, one entry per CDR3 protein. This table has around 770,000 distinct CDR3 sequences, approximately 32% appearing once. Germline V CDR1 and CDR2: SGHTA, FQGNSA. The V end was cut by 6 bases, the J end by 0 bases, with 13 bases between. The CDR3 has 15 residues. This receptor was taken from a human donor in good health (CMV status not recorded). Some clones in this sample may be carry-over from other donors' samples. V usage is TRBV7-2 and J usage is TRBJ2-3, with D maybe TRBD1 (6 bases). The sequences come from cultured CD8+ T cells from PBMCs, collected from culture after CMV antigen stimulation. CDR3 in amino acids: CASSSGTTSTDTQYF. In nucleotides, the CDR3 is TGTGCCAGCAGTTCCGGGACAACTAGCACAGATACGCAGTATTTT. The full variable domain, its missing parts supplied by reference TRBV7-2 and TRBJ2-3, is GAGVSQSPSNKVTEKGKDVELRCDPISGHTALYWYRQSLGQGLEFLIYFQGNSAPDKSGLPSDRFSAERTGGSVSTLTIQRTQQEDSAVYLCASSSGTTSTDTQYFGPGTRLTVL.